Listed below are T cell receptor beta chains from one sample, sequenced in a study of neurological immune-mediated disorders. TCRdb re-called the 5' RACE reads with MiXCR, one entry per CDR3 protein. Of over 65,000 distinct CDR3 sequences in the sample, around 9.9% were seen once. Sequencing input: PBMCs. These receptors were taken from a man in his forties or fifties in good health. Each CDR3 is given with its conserved first and last residue. A D gene is named only where the DNA matches it firmly. Size values are once, few and many counts, or a class for expanded clones, and some rows have none.

V gene	clone size	J gene	D gene	CDR3 protein	CDR3 DNA
TRBV5-1	many	TRBJ2-7	.	CASSLGDTRPTYEQYF	TGCGCCAGCAGCTTGGGGGACACTCGGCCCACCTACGAGCAGTACTTC
TRBV7-2	many	TRBJ2-4	TRBD2	CASSLGFSGRDYSLAKNIQYF	TGTGCCAGCAGCTTAGGTTTTAGCGGGAGGGACTACTCACTAGCCAAAAACATTCAGTACTTC
TRBV18	.	TRBJ1-4	.	CASSPRGSQNREKLFF	TGTGCCAGCTCACCAAGGGGATCCCAAAATAGAGAAAAACTGTTTTTT
TRBV5-5	many	TRBJ2-7	.	CASSKMTGNYEQYF	TGTGCCAGCAGCAAAATGACAGGAAACTACGAGCAGTACTTC
TRBV5-1	many	TRBJ2-1	.	CASSLAPPIYNEQFF	TGCGCCAGCAGCTTGGCCCCACCAATCTACAATGAGCAGTTCTTC
TRBV7-3	.	TRBJ2-1	TRBD1	CASSTLGTVSNEQFF	TGTGCCAGCAGCACACTAGGGACAGTTAGCAATGAGCAGTTCTTC
TRBV29-1	many	TRBJ1-2	.	CSVTGSSNYGYTF	TGCAGCGTTACAGGGTCCTCTAACTATGGCTACACCTTC
TRBV5-1	.	TRBJ2-1	.	CASSLGQDHLQFF	TGCGCCAGCAGCCTGGGCCAAGACCATCTCCAGTTCTTC
TRBV5-1	many	TRBJ1-1	TRBD1	CASSFQGAGNTEAFF	TGCGCCAGCAGCTTCCAGGGGGCAGGGAACACTGAAGCTTTCTTT
TRBV20-1	few	TRBJ2-5	TRBD1	CSARGGTGLGTQYF	TGCAGTGCTAGAGGGGGGACAGGTCTCGGGACCCAGTACTTC
TRBV6-5	many	TRBJ1-1	.	CASSYLDQGNTEAFF	TGTGCCAGCAGTTACTTGGACCAGGGGAACACTGAAGCTTTCTTT
TRBV7-6	few	TRBJ2-5	.	CASSVRTEETQYF	TGTGCCAGCAGCGTCCGGACAGAAGAGACCCAGTACTTC
TRBV27	many	TRBJ2-6	.	CASSWTASGANVLTF	TGTGCCAGCAGTTGGACAGCCTCTGGGGCCAACGTCCTGACTTTC
TRBV20-1	many	TRBJ1-1	TRBD1	CSATGTGGFDTEAFF	TGCAGTGCTACAGGAACAGGGGGTTTCGACACTGAAGCTTTCTTT
TRBV4-1	many	TRBJ2-2	.	CASSQEASGRNTGELFF	TGCGCCAGCAGCCAAGAGGCCTCTGGGAGGAACACCGGGGAGCTGTTTTTT
TRBV7-2	many	TRBJ1-6	.	CASSFSGMNSPLHF	TGTGCCAGCAGCTTTTCAGGGATGAATTCACCCCTCCACTTT
TRBV6-2/TRBV6-3	many	TRBJ2-1	TRBD2	CATKNSGGLNEQFF	TGTGCCACCAAAAATAGCGGGGGCCTCAATGAGCAGTTCTTC
TRBV20-1	many	TRBJ2-7	TRBD2	CSARALGGTYEQYF	TGCAGTGCTAGAGCCTTGGGAGGGACCTACGAGCAGTACTTC
TRBV5-6	many	TRBJ2-1	TRBD1	CASTQGANNEQFF	TGTGCCAGCACGCAGGGGGCTAACAATGAGCAGTTCTTC
TRBV18	many	TRBJ2-3	.	CASSPLLDTQYF	TGTGCCAGCTCACCCCTTTTGGATACGCAGTATTTT
TRBV6-1	many	TRBJ1-3	.	CASSEGRTGASGNTIYF	TGTGCCAGCAGTGAAGGTCGGACGGGTGCCTCTGGAAACACCATATATTTT